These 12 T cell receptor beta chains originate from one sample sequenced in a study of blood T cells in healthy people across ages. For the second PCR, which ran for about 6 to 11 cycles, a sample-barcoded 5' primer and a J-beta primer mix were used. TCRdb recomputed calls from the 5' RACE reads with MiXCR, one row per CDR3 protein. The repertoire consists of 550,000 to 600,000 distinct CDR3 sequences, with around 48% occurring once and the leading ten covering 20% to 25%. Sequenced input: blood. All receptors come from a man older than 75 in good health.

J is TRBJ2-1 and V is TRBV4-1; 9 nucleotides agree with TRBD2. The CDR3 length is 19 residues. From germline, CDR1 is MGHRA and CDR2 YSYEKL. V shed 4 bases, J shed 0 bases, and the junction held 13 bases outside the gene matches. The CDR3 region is CASSPRTSGSLSSYNEQFF. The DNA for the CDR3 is TGCGCCAGCAGCCCACGAACTAGCGGGTCATTATCCTCCTACAATGAGCAGTTCTTC.

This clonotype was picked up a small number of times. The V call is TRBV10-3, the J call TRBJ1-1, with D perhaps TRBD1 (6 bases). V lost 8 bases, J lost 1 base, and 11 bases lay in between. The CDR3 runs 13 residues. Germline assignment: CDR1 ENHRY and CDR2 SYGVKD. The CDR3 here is CAIGGGQNTEAFF. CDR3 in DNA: TGTGCCATCGGGGGCGGGCAGAACACTGAAGCTTTCTTT.

CDR3 amino acids: CASSPGAVKYNEQYF. CDR3 bases: TGTGCCAGCAGCCCTGGGGCAGTAAAATACAATGAGCAGTACTTC. V gene TRBV7-2 combines with J gene TRBJ2-7; tentatively, D is TRBD1 (5 bases). Looked up from germline, CDR1 is SGHTA and CDR2 is FQGNSA. V lost 5 bases to trimming and J lost 7 bases, with 21 bases between them. CDR3 size: 15 residues.

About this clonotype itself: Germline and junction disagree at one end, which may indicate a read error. The CDR3 here is CASSFGGSSDNEQFF. CDR3 bases: TGTGCCAGCAGTTTCGGCGGGAGCTCCGACAATGAGCAGTTCTTC. The chain couples TRBV28 to TRBJ2-1; TRBD2 matches 7 bases. The CDR3 is made up of 15 amino acids. Germline V gene sequence: CDR1 MDHEN, CDR2 SYDVKM.

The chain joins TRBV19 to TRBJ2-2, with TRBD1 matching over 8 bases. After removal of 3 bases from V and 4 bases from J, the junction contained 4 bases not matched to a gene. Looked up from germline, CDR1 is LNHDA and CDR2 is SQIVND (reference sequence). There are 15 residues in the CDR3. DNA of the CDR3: TGTGCCAGTAGTATCGGACAGGGCGGCACCGGGGAGCTGTTTTTT. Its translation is CASSIGQGGTGELFF.

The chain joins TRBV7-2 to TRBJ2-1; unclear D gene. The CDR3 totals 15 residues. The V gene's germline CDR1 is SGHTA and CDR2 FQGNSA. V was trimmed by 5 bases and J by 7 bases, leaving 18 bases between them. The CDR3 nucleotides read TGTGCCAGCAGCGCCAATCCCGAGTCTAAAAATGAGCAGTTCTTC. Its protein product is CASSANPESKNEQFF.

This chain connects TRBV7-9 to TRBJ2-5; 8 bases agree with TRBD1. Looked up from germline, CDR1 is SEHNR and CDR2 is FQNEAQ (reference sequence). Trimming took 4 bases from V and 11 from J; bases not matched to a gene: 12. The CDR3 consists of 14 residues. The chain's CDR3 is CASSSNDRGEKQYF. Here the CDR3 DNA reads TGTGCCAGCAGCTCGAATGACAGGGGAGAGAAGCAGTACTTC.

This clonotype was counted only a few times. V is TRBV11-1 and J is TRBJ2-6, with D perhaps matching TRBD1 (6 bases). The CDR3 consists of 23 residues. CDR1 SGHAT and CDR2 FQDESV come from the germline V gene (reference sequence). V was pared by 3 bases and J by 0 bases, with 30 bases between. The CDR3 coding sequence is TGTGCCAGCAGCTTTGTTTCCGGCGGCGCAACAGGGATGAGGAGCTCTGGGGCCAACGTCCTGACTTTC. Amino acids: CASSFVSGGATGMRSSGANVLTF.

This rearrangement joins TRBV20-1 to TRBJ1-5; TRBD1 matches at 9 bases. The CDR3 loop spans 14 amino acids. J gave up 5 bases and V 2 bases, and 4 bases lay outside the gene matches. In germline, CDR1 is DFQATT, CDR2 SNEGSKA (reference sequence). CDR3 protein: CSARRDRADQPQHF. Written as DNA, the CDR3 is TGCAGTGCTAGAAGGGACAGGGCTGATCAGCCCCAGCATTTT.

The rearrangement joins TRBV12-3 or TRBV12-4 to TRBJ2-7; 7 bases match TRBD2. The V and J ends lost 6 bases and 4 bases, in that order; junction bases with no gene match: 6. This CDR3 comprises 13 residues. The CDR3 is CASSQLARYEQYF. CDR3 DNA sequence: TGTGCCAGCAGCCAACTAGCGCGATACGAGCAGTACTTC.

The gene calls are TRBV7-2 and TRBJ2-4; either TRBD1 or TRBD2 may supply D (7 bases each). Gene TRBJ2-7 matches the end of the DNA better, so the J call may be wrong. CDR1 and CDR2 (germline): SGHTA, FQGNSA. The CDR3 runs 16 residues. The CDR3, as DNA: TGTGCCAGCAGCTTATCGGCAGGGGGGGTTCGGAGCGAGCAGTACTTC. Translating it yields CASSLSAGGVRSEQYF.

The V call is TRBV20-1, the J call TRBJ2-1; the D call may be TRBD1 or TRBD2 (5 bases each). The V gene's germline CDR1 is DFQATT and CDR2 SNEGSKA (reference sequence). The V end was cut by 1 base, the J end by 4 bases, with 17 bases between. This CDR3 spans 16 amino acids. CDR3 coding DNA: TGCAGTGCTAGAGCTACAGGCCCCAGAGGGTACAATGAGCAGTTCTTC. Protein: CSARATGPRGYNEQFF.